This TCR beta chain was sequenced in a study of blood T cells in healthy people across ages. The second PCR ran about 6 to 11 cycles with a sample-barcoded 5' primer and J-beta primers. Each cDNA molecule was tagged by a template-switch adaptor that had 12 random nucleotides. MiXCR was run by TCRdb on the 5' RACE reads, yielding one entry per CDR3 protein. There are almost 800,000 distinct CDR3 sequences in the sample; 58% occur only once, and about 20% lies in the top ten. Points on this clonotype: The antigen is undetermined.

Germline values: CDR1 ENHRY, CDR2 SYGVKD. The V and J ends lost 6 bases and 3 bases respectively, with 11 bases between them. The CDR3 length is 13 residues. Overall study results and limits: Older age went with lower TCR beta diversity per million T cells, in a roughly linear way. Naive T cell percentage by flow cytometry tracked strongly with beta diversity. Leaving the PBMCs unsorted stopped any conclusive comparison of naive versus antigen-experienced cells.

Sequenced sample: blood. The chain is built from TRBV10-3 and TRBJ1-2; D is perhaps TRBD1 (6 bases). The receptor was derived from a man under 40 in good health. CDR3 sequence (DNA): TGTGCCATCAGCCCGGACAGCGACTATGGCTACACCTTC. Translated: CAISPDSDYGYTF.